The present T cell receptor beta chain was sequenced within a study of T cell responses to AZD1222 COVID-19 vaccine. Study results and caveats: The donors showed a predominance of white British ancestry and of females, with possible underestimation of clonal diversity.

The CDR3 is 18 residues long. Trimming pared 4 bases from V and 0 bases from J, leaving 20 bases between. Germline V gene lookup returns CDR1 SGHTA and CDR2 FQGTGA. Profiled with immunoSEQ multiplex PCR; TCRdb holds only in-frame clones, not every one. The data contain roughly 200,000 clones, 85% to 90% of them singletons. In the case of this clone: What it recognizes is unknown.

The receptor was derived from an adult in good health. The chain links TRBV7-3 to TRBJ2-3, with D perhaps matching TRBD1 (6 bases). Source: peripheral blood, taken on day 0 of AZD1222 vaccination. CDR3 protein: CASSSKFVQGHSTDTQYF. CDR3 nucleotides: TGTGCCAGCAGCTCCAAGTTCGTACAGGGTCACAGCACAGATACGCAGTATTTT.